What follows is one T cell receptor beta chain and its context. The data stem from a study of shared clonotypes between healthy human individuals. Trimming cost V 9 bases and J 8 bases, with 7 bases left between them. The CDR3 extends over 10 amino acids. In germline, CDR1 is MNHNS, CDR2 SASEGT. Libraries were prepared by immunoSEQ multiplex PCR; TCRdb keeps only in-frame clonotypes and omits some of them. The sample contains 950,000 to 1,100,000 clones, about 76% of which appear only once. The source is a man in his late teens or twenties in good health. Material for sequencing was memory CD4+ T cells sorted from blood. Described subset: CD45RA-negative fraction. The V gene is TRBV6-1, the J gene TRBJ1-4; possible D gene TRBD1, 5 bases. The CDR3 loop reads CARGGEKLFF. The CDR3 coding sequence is TGTGCCAGGGGGGGGGAAAAACTGTTTTTT.